The table lists the clone carrying this TCR beta chain with many counts. Its antigen is not known. This sample is part of a study of early T cells in non-severe SARS-CoV-2 infection. Background on the study: Unsorted whole blood bulk RNA was sequenced, with unpaired chains. Study results and limitations: Matching against VDJdb likely underestimated virus-specific expansions, favoring anti-spike CD8.

Germline-derived CDR1 and CDR2 are SEHNR and FQNEAQ (reference sequence). The CDR3 is 14 amino acids. The V segment lost 5 bases and the J segment 5 bases; nucleotides outside the gene matches: 6. Researchers tagged individual cDNA molecules with unique molecular identifiers. TCRdb itself ran the 5' RACE reads through MiXCR, one entry per CDR3 protein. The sample carries 75,000 or so distinct CDR3 sequences, about an eighth recorded once. This chain joins TRBV7-9 and TRBJ2-5; 9 positions match TRBD2. This receptor was obtained from an adult who was a healthcare worker with PCR-confirmed SARS-CoV-2 infection or an uninfected control (not recorded which). Sequencing used whole blood. The CDR3 loop reads CASSAGLAFETQYF. Written as DNA, the CDR3 is TGTGCCAGCAGCGCGGGACTAGCTTTCGAGACCCAGTACTTC.